This T cell receptor beta chain was documented in a study of OX40 agonist ivuxolimab in advanced cancers. On the study more broadly: Patients received the agonistic anti-OX40 (CD134) antibody ivuxolimab.

This clone was counted between two and nine times. Its target is unknown. Method: immunoSEQ multiplex PCR; TCRdb's copy keeps in-frame clones and lacks some. Altogether tens of thousands of clones are present, around 84% being singletons, with the ten largest covering less than 3%. Trimming took 5 bases from V and 9 from J, leaving 16 bases between them. CDR1 MDHEN and CDR2 SYDVKM come from the germline V gene. The CDR3 length is 13 residues. Overall study results and limits: Expanded clones were, on average, more numerous in CD8+ T cells than in CD4+.

The chain has TRBV28 and TRBJ1-1; weak D call: TRBD1 (5 bases). The source of this sequence is an adult with an advanced solid tumor such as melanoma, head and neck, liver or kidney cancer. This specimen was CD4+ or CD8+ T cells sorted from blood, taken in a trial of the OX40 agonist ivuxolimab. CDR3 DNA sequence: TGTGCCAGCAGTCTTCAGACAGCTTTCAAAGCTTTCTTT. Amino acids: CASSLQTAFKAFF.